Below are 32 T cell receptor beta chains sequenced from a single sample in a study of cytomegalovirus exposure and HLA in healthy donors. PCR was performed using 60 Vbeta and 13 Jbeta primers. The method was immunoSEQ multiplex PCR; TCRdb's version includes in-frame clones alone and lacks a portion of them. The sample lists 100,000 to 150,000 clones, over 70% occurring once. The material sequenced was PBMCs. Receptors originate from a woman in her thirties or forties in good health and CMV-seronegative.

The rearrangement links TRBV5-1 to TRBJ1-1; 9 bases are shared with TRBD1. This CDR3 has 14 residues. The V and J ends lost 4 bases and 1 base, in that order; junction bases with no gene match: 2. From germline, CDR1 is SGHRS and CDR2 YFSETQ. For the CDR3, the DNA is TGCGCCAGCAGCCTACAGGGGGCGAACACTGAAGCTTTCTTT. This encodes CASSLQGANTEAFF. The full variable domain, rest sourced from reference TRBV5-1 and TRBJ1-1, is KAGVTQTPRYLIKTRGQQVTLSCSPISGHRSVSWYQQTPGQGLQFLFEYFSETQRNKGNFPGRFSGRQFSNSRSEMNVSTLELGDSALYLCASSLQGANTEAFFGQGTRLTVV.

The chain uses TRBV28 and TRBJ1-1; D is possibly TRBD1 (5 bases). Trimming removed 6 bases at V and 0 bases at J, with 11 bases between. This CDR3 contains 14 residues. CDR1 and CDR2 from the germline V gene are MDHEN and SYDVKM. CDR3 sequence: CASRDSSMNTEAFF. CDR3 DNA sequence: TGTGCCAGCAGAGACAGTTCCATGAACACTGAAGCTTTCTTT.

J is TRBJ2-5 and V is TRBV11-2; TRBD2 matches at 7 bases. Trimming took 5 bases from V and 3 from J; bases not matched to a gene: 15. The CDR3 contains 17 residues. CDR1 and CDR2 from the germline V gene are SGHAT and FQNNGV. CDR3 sequence reads: CASSAPFLAGDKETQYF. CDR3 DNA sequence: TGTGCCAGCAGCGCACCATTCTTGGCGGGGGATAAAGAGACCCAGTACTTC.

The V and J genes are TRBV5-8 and TRBJ2-3, with D unresolved. The CDR3 contains 13 residues. Trimming removed 2 bases at V and 6 bases at J, with 10 bases between. Germline values: CDR1 SGHTS, CDR2 YDEGEE. This CDR3 reads CASSFTVTDTQYF. Here the CDR3 DNA reads TGTGCCAGCAGCTTCACAGTAACCGATACGCAGTATTTT.

V is TRBV6-6 and J is TRBJ2-7; D perhaps matches TRBD2 (5 bases). The germline V gene has CDR1 MNHNY and CDR2 SVGAGI (reference sequence). Trimming cost V 5 bases and J 2 bases, with 16 bases left between them. CDR3 length equals 15 residues. The CDR3 reads CASSPRGQVTYEQYF. The CDR3 DNA follows: TGTGCCAGCAGTCCAAGAGGGCAGGTCACCTACGAGCAGTACTTC.

The rearrangement uses TRBV9 and TRBJ2-7; tentatively, D is TRBD1 (5 bases). Trimming shortened V by 3 bases and J by 1 base, and 14 bases separated the two germline ends. The CDR3 spans 15 residues. The germline gives CDR1 SGDLS, CDR2 YYNGEE. The CDR3 bases are TGTGCCAGCAGCGGTGGTCCAGGGATTTCCTACGAGCAGTACTTC. Its protein product is CASSGGPGISYEQYF.

The rearrangement links TRBV4-2 to TRBJ2-2; 10 positions match TRBD1. Trimming at V came to 1 base and at J to 6 bases, leaving 8 bases not matched to a gene. Per germline, CDR1 LGHNA and CDR2 YNFKEQ. The CDR3 spans 17 residues. CDR3 nucleotides: TGTGCCAGCAGCCAAGCCCGAGGACAGGGGGGAGCCGGGGAGCTGTTTTTT. Its protein is CASSQARGQGGAGELFF.

The rearrangement joins TRBV9 to TRBJ2-3; TRBD2 agrees at 12 bases. V was clipped by 0 bases and J by 4 bases; unmatched bases: 3. The CDR3 spans 16 residues. In germline, CDR1 is SGDLS, CDR2 YYNGEE. CDR3 in amino acids: CASSVGLAGVSDTQYF. In nucleotides, the CDR3 is TGTGCCAGCAGCGTAGGACTAGCGGGAGTGTCAGATACGCAGTATTTT.

CDR3 amino acids: CASSELGQSDTEAFF. As DNA, the CDR3 is TGTGCCAGCAGTGAGCTGGGGCAGTCGGACACTGAAGCTTTCTTT. This chain joins TRBV2 and TRBJ1-1; D possibly corresponds to TRBD1 (5 bases). Germline-derived CDR1 and CDR2 are SNHLY and FYNNEI. V shed 3 bases and J shed 3 bases, with 14 bases lying between them. The CDR3 is 15 residues long.

The chain joins TRBV27 to TRBJ2-7; 9 bases map to TRBD2. Germline CDR1 MNHEY, CDR2 SMNVEV (reference sequence). Trimming removed 5 bases from V and 6 bases from J; junction bases left unmatched: 17. CDR3 length: 17 residues. The CDR3 loop reads CASSPIAGVLTSIEQYF. DNA for the CDR3: TGTGCCAGCAGTCCAATAGCGGGGGTTCTTACGAGCATCGAGCAGTACTTC.

This clone occurred once. The rearrangement uses TRBV14 and TRBJ2-1; D not resolved. V was clipped by 1 base and J by 7 bases, with 11 bases between them. Germline CDR1 is SGHDN and CDR2 is FVKESK. This CDR3 region has 14 residues. The CDR3 is CASSQVSELNEQFF. The CDR3 nucleotides read TGTGCCAGCAGCCAAGTCAGCGAGTTGAATGAGCAGTTCTTC.

V is TRBV30 and J is TRBJ2-5, with 7 bases that match TRBD2. J gave up 2 bases and V 1 base, and 10 bases lay outside the gene matches. The CDR3 totals 16 residues. Germline assignment: CDR1 GTSNPN and CDR2 SVGIG (reference sequence). This chain's CDR3 is CAWSGLGAGIQETQYF. CDR3 bases: TGTGCCTGGAGTGGGCTAGGAGCGGGGATACAAGAGACCCAGTACTTC.

The genes are TRBV6-5 and TRBJ2-7, with D possibly being TRBD2 (7 bases). CDR1 MNHEY and CDR2 SVGAGI come from the germline V gene. V was pared by 5 bases and J by 0 bases, with 14 bases between. The CDR3 is 15 amino acids. The CDR3 DNA reads TGTGCCAGCAGTGGACTAGGACAGCCCTCCTACGAGCAGTACTTC. Its translation: CASSGLGQPSYEQYF.

The V and J genes are TRBV5-1 and TRBJ2-3; tentative D call: TRBD1 (6 bases). V was pared by 3 bases and J by 4 bases, with 12 bases between. CDR3 length equals 14 residues. Germline CDR1 SGHRS, CDR2 YFSETQ. CDR3 DNA: TGCGCCAGCAGCTCCCAGGGGCCTCCAGATACGCAGTATTTT. Translated, it gives CASSSQGPPDTQYF.

The chain uses TRBV29-1 and TRBJ1-3, with D possibly TRBD1 on 6 matching bases. This CDR3 has 14 amino acids. Germline CDR1 and CDR2: SQVTM and ANQGSEA. V was pared by 2 bases and J by 9 bases, with 17 bases between. The CDR3 region has the DNA TGCAGCGTTGAAAAGCGGAGTATGGGGGCCACCATATATTTT. Amino acid sequence: CSVEKRSMGATIYF.

The V gene is TRBV14, the J gene TRBJ2-2; maybe TRBD1 (5 bases). Germline lookup yields CDR1 SGHDN and CDR2 FVKESK. The CDR3 extends over 14 amino acids. The germline V and J ends were trimmed by 2 bases and 5 bases, with 9 bases remaining between them. CDR3 sequence: CASSQQGPTGELFF. DNA for the CDR3: TGTGCCAGCAGCCAACAGGGTCCGACCGGGGAGCTGTTTTTT.

This clone was seen only once. The rearrangement joins TRBV9 to TRBJ2-2; D is possibly TRBD1 (7 bases). The V end was cut by 7 bases, the J end by 3 bases, with 13 bases between. CDR3 length equals 14 residues. Germline lookup yields CDR1 SGDLS and CDR2 YYNGEE. The CDR3 region is CASARGDDTGELFF. CDR3 coding DNA: TGTGCCAGCGCCAGGGGGGATGACACCGGGGAGCTGTTTTTT.

For this clone: Other DNA sequences in the same sample also yield this CDR3. The CDR3 protein is CASSIGAGKETQYF. CDR3 bases: TGTGCCAGTAGTATAGGCGCAGGGAAAGAGACCCAGTACTTC. This chain joins TRBV19 and TRBJ2-5, with D perhaps matching TRBD1 (5 bases). Germline lookup yields CDR1 LNHDA and CDR2 SQIVND (reference sequence). The CDR3 is made up of 14 amino acids. The germline V and J ends were trimmed by 1 base and 3 bases, with 9 bases remaining between them.

This chain joins TRBV28 and TRBJ2-7, with 7 bases identical to TRBD1. Germline assignment: CDR1 MDHEN and CDR2 SYDVKM. Trimming took 5 bases from V and 6 from J; bases not matched to a gene: 4. The CDR3 totals 12 residues. This CDR3 is CASSPTGVEQYF. The CDR3 DNA sequence: TGTGCCAGCAGTCCAACAGGGGTCGAGCAGTACTTC.

This clone was picked up one time. The rearrangement joins TRBV27 to TRBJ2-7, with 9 bases matching TRBD1. The length of the CDR3 is 14 residues. Germline CDR1 and CDR2: MNHEY and SMNVEV (reference sequence). V lost 4 bases to trimming and J lost 3 bases; unmatched junction nucleotides: 4. CDR3 nucleotides: TGTGCCAGCAGTTCGACGGGACAGGGCTACGAGCAGTACTTC. Translated: CASSSTGQGYEQYF.

The chain recombines TRBV5-1 with TRBJ2-7, with no clear D. With 2 bases removed from V and 0 bases from J, the gap between germline ends came to 9 bases. The CDR3 has 14 amino acids. Germline V lookup: CDR1 SGHRS, CDR2 YFSETQ. The CDR3 DNA sequence: TGCGCCAGCAGCTTAGACTCGAGCTCCTACGAGCAGTACTTC. This encodes CASSLDSSSYEQYF.

V usage is TRBV7-2 and J usage is TRBJ2-5; a possible D gene is TRBD2 (6 bases). The CDR3 loop spans 13 amino acids. Trimming pared 4 bases from V and 2 bases from J, leaving 8 bases between. Germline CDR1 reads SGHTA; CDR2 reads FQGNSA. Here the CDR3 reads CASSSGLQETQYF. In DNA, the CDR3 is TGTGCCAGCAGCTCGGGACTTCAAGAGACCCAGTACTTC.

CDR3 nucleotide sequence: TGTGCCAGCAGCTTGGTAGCGGGAGGTTACAATGAGCAGTTCTTC. It is translated as CASSLVAGGYNEQFF. This sequence joins TRBV7-3 and TRBJ2-1; 10 bases fit TRBD2. The CDR3 is made up of 15 amino acids. The germline V gene has CDR1 SGHTA and CDR2 FQGTGA. V dropped 3 bases and J dropped 4; count of bases not matched to a gene: 3.

The chain has TRBV11-2 and TRBJ2-2; D may be TRBD1 (5 bases). The CDR3 spans 16 residues. The germline gives CDR1 SGHAT, CDR2 FQNNGV. Between the trimmed V and J ends, which lost 3 bases and 0 bases, there was a span of 11 bases. The chain's CDR3 is CASSFIAGPNTGELFF. The DNA for the CDR3 is TGTGCCAGCAGCTTTATCGCAGGGCCGAACACCGGGGAGCTGTTTTTT.

The gene calls are TRBV7-3 and TRBJ1-1, with D maybe TRBD1 (6 bases). Germline CDR1 reads SGHTA; CDR2 reads FQGTGA. The V and J ends lost 4 bases and 3 bases respectively, with 9 bases between them. The CDR3 contains 13 residues. The CDR3 sequence is CASSSGVHTEAFF. CDR3 coding DNA: TGTGCCAGCAGCTCAGGGGTGCACACTGAAGCTTTCTTT.

This chain uses TRBV27 with TRBJ2-1, with 7 bases fitting TRBD1. V shed 4 bases and J 7 bases; nucleotides not matched to a gene: 13. The length of the CDR3 is 16 residues. Germline CDR1 is MNHEY and CDR2 is SMNVEV (reference sequence). The CDR3 nucleotides read TGTGCCAGCAGTTCCTTGGGGACAGATCCCCGAAATGAGCAGTTCTTC. Amino acid sequence: CASSSLGTDPRNEQFF.

CDR3 loop: CASSLFGQEQETQYF. The CDR3, as DNA: TGCGCCAGCAGCTTGTTTGGGCAGGAACAAGAGACCCAGTACTTC. The chain links TRBV5-1 to TRBJ2-5; D uncertain. Trimming cost V 1 base and J 2 bases, with 12 bases left between them. The CDR3 has 15 residues. Germline-derived CDR1 and CDR2 are SGHRS and YFSETQ.

The chain couples TRBV7-8 to TRBJ1-3; TRBD1 is a possible D gene (5 bases). CDR1 is SGHVS and CDR2 is FQNEAQ in the germline V gene. The V and J ends lost 1 base and 3 bases respectively, with 13 bases between them. The CDR3 contains 16 residues. The CDR3 DNA sequence: TGTGCCAGCAGCTTAGAATCAGGGTTTAGTGGAAACACCATATATTTT. Protein product: CASSLESGFSGNTIYF.

This chain joins TRBV7-2 and TRBJ2-5; tentative D call: TRBD2 (6 bases). V gave up 5 bases and J gave up 1 base, with 11 bases separating them. CDR3 size: 14 residues. Germline CDR1 reads SGHTA; CDR2 reads FQGNSA. CDR3 sequence reads: CASSEGGAQETQYF. For the CDR3, the DNA is TGTGCCAGCAGCGAGGGCGGGGCCCAAGAGACCCAGTACTTC.

The genes are TRBV27 and TRBJ2-7; TRBD2 matches 9 bases. Germline values: CDR1 MNHEY, CDR2 SMNVEV (reference sequence). After removal of 2 bases from V and 0 bases from J, the junction contained 11 bases not matched to a gene. The CDR3 has 18 residues. The CDR3 sequence: CASSLEGPYSGSSYEQYF. The CDR3 coding sequence is TGTGCCAGCAGTTTAGAGGGGCCTTATAGCGGGAGCTCCTACGAGCAGTACTTC.

This rearrangement joins TRBV7-9 to TRBJ1-6, with D tentatively TRBD1 (5 bases). V lost 0 bases, J lost 8 bases, and 11 bases lay in between. The V gene's germline CDR1 is SEHNR and CDR2 FQNEAQ (reference sequence). The CDR3 runs 15 residues. In DNA, the CDR3 is TGTGCCAGCAGCTTAGCGCAGGGTGGGGATTCACCCCTCCACTTT. It specifies CASSLAQGGDSPLHF.

Written as DNA, the CDR3 is TGTGCCAGCAGCCCCACCGGGACTTCCGCACAAGAGACCCAGTACTTC. Its translation: CASSPTGTSAQETQYF. The genes are TRBV28 and TRBJ2-5; TRBD2 is a possible D gene (6 bases). V lost 6 bases and J lost 2, with 19 bases in between. CDR1 and CDR2 from the germline V gene are MDHEN and SYDVKM. The CDR3 contains 16 residues.